The rows below give T cell receptor beta chains drawn from one sample of a study of T cell responses to AZD1222 COVID-19 vaccine. TCRdb keeps only in-frame clones here, not all; method: immunoSEQ multiplex PCR. The table lists 150,000 to 200,000 clones, around 88% of them singletons. The sequencing used peripheral blood, collected on day 0 of AZD1222 vaccination. These receptors originate from an adult in good health. The CDR3 runs from the conserved cysteine through the conserved F or W. A D gene is named only where the DNA matches it firmly. Where a row states a size, it is once, few, many or the class of an expanded clone; other rows omit it.

J gene	CDR3 length	clone size	V gene	D gene	CDR3 DNA	CDR3 protein
TRBJ2-4	16	.	TRBV30	TRBD1	TGTGCCTGGAGTCTCGGACAGGGGTTAGCCAAAAACATTCAGTACTTC	CAWSLGQGLAKNIQYF
TRBJ2-4	14	.	TRBV10-1	.	TGCGCCAGCAGTGATAGCCTTGCCAAAAACATTCAGTACTTC	CASSDSLAKNIQYF
TRBJ1-1	15	.	TRBV19	.	TGTGCCACCAGAAGTAGACCAAGCTTGAACACTGAAGCTTTCTTT	CATRSRPSLNTEAFF
TRBJ2-7	10	.	TRBV6-4	.	TGTGCCAGCAACTACTACGAGCAGTACTTC	CASNYYEQYF
TRBJ2-7	15	.	TRBV7-2	.	TGTGCCAGCAGCTTAGTAAAGGGGATCTCCTACGAGCAGTACTTC	CASSLVKGISYEQYF
TRBJ2-6	14	.	TRBV7-6	.	TGTGCCAGCAGCGAGACCTCTGGGGCCAACGTCCTGACTTTC	CASSETSGANVLTF
TRBJ2-2	14	.	TRBV5-4	.	TGTGCCAGCAGCGGGGGGTCCCACACCGGGGAGCTGTTTTTT	CASSGGSHTGELFF
TRBJ1-5	15	.	TRBV7-6	.	TGTGCCAGCAGCTTAGGAGGGGATAGCAATCAGCCCCAGCATTTT	CASSLGGDSNQPQHF
TRBJ1-1	14	.	TRBV6-4	.	TGTGCCAGCAGGGGGACTGATCCGAACACTGAAGCTTTCTTT	CASRGTDPNTEAFF
TRBJ1-5	19	.	TRBV24-1	.	TGTGCCACCAGTGGCCAAGGACAGCGCGATAGGGCCGGCAATCAGCCCCAGCATTTT	CATSGQGQRDRAGNQPQHF
TRBJ1-1	13	.	TRBV30	.	TGTGCCTGGAGTGTACCAGACAGGATTGAAGCTTTCTTT	CAWSVPDRIEAFF
TRBJ2-3	14	.	TRBV29-1	.	TGCAGCGTTGAAGACGATTGGGTGACAGATACGCAGTATTTT	CSVEDDWVTDTQYF
TRBJ1-1	15	.	TRBV18	.	TGTGCCAGCTCACCACCGGGGTCCCGGGACACTGAAGCTTTCTTT	CASSPPGSRDTEAFF
TRBJ1-2	13	.	TRBV29-1	.	TGCAGCGTTGAAGAACTCAGGAGAGGGGGCTACACCTTC	CSVEELRRGGYTF
TRBJ1-4	15	once	TRBV28	TRBD1	TGTGCCAGCAGACCCGAGACAGGGGTTGGGGAAAAACTGTTTTTT	CASRPETGVGEKLFF
TRBJ2-5	16	.	TRBV5-1	.	TGCGCCAGCAGCTTGTGGGAGCCGGGACCACAAGAGACCCAGTACTTC	CASSLWEPGPQETQYF
TRBJ2-3	12	few	TRBV27	.	TGTGCCAGCAGCGACGGCACAGATACGCAGTATTTT	CASSDGTDTQYF
TRBJ1-5	15	.	TRBV15	.	TGTGCCACCAGCAGAGGTGATACGGCTAATCAGCCCCAGCATTTT	CATSRGDTANQPQHF
TRBJ1-4	13	.	TRBV6-5	.	TGTGCCAGCAGTCCGGGGGGGAATGAAAAACTGTTTTTT	CASSPGGNEKLFF
TRBJ1-5	12	.	TRBV6-5	.	TGTGCCAGCTTTATTAGGGGGGAGCCCCAGCATTTT	CASFIRGEPQHF
TRBJ2-5	18	.	TRBV5-1	TRBD2	TGCGCCAGCAGCTTGGGGGGACATGGACTAGCGGGTGGGGAGACCCAGTACTTC	CASSLGGHGLAGGETQYF
TRBJ1-2	14	once	TRBV4-2	TRBD1	TGTGCCAGCAGCCACTCCGGGACAGGTCTTGGCTACACCTTC	CASSHSGTGLGYTF
TRBJ1-4	16	.	TRBV15	.	TGTGCCACCAGCAGGGAGAGCGGGGGGAGTAATGAAAAACTGTTTTTT	CATSRESGGSNEKLFF
TRBJ2-1	16	.	TRBV28	.	TGTGCCAGCAGTTTCCATCGGGGCGGGCAGAAGGATGAGCAGTTCTTC	CASSFHRGGQKDEQFF
TRBJ1-1	15	.	TRBV18	TRBD1	TGTGCCAGCTCACACGGACAGGGGTTTAACACTGAAGCTTTCTTT	CASSHGQGFNTEAFF
TRBJ1-1	14	.	TRBV6-5	.	TGTGCCAGCAGCGCCGGACGGAGGAACACTGAAGCTTTCTTT	CASSAGRRNTEAFF
TRBJ1-6	16	.	TRBV7-2	.	TGTGCCAGCAGCCACCGACAGTTTCGGGCCGATTCACCCCTCCACTTT	CASSHRQFRADSPLHF
TRBJ1-6	16	.	TRBV6-6	.	TGTGCCAGCAGTTACTCCAGGGGACCAAATAATTCACCCCTCCACTTT	CASSYSRGPNNSPLHF
TRBJ2-5	15	.	TRBV9	TRBD2	TGTGCCAGCAGCGTTCCCACTAGCGGTAAAGAGACCCAGTACTTC	CASSVPTSGKETQYF
TRBJ1-5	14	.	TRBV9	.	TGTGCCAGCAGCGTGGATTATAGGAATCAGCCCCAGCATTTT	CASSVDYRNQPQHF
TRBJ2-1	15	few	TRBV18	.	TGTGCCAGCTCGTCAGGGTCCAGGGGCTACAATGAGCAGTTCTTC	CASSSGSRGYNEQFF
TRBJ2-1	15	.	TRBV5-4	TRBD2	TGTGCCAGCAGCAGACTAGCGGGGGCATACAATGAGCAGTTCTTC	CASSRLAGAYNEQFF
TRBJ1-2	17	.	TRBV7-9	.	TGTGCCAGCAGCTTAGGGCCCTATTCCGAGGACAGATATGGCTACACCTTC	CASSLGPYSEDRYGYTF
TRBJ2-7	14	.	TRBV5-5	TRBD1	TGTGCCAGCAGCTTGCTCCAGGGGGCCGGGGAGCAGTACTTC	CASSLLQGAGEQYF
TRBJ1-4	13	.	TRBV10-3	.	TGTGCCACCGGGGGTGGGATACAAGAAAAACTGTTTTTT	CATGGGIQEKLFF
TRBJ1-1	14	.	TRBV6-5	.	TGTGCCAGCAGTTTGGAATCCTGGAACACTGAAGCTTTCTTT	CASSLESWNTEAFF
TRBJ2-3	15	.	TRBV12-5	TRBD1	TGTGCTAGTGGTATTGACAGGGGGCGGGCAGATACGCAGTATTTT	CASGIDRGRADTQYF
TRBJ2-3	15	once	TRBV28	.	TGTGCCAGCAGTCCCTTAGGAGGGAACACAGATACGCAGTATTTT	CASSPLGGNTDTQYF
TRBJ1-2	13	.	TRBV5-6	.	TGTGCCAGCAGCTTGGGGGGTTTTTATGGCTACACCTTC	CASSLGGFYGYTF
TRBJ2-7	14	.	TRBV6-2/TRBV6-3	TRBD2	TGTGCCAGCAGTTCGGGAGGAACAAACTACGAGCAGTACTTC	CASSSGGTNYEQYF